This T cell receptor (beta chain) was sequenced in a study of CD8 T cells in ankylosing spondylitis listed by TCRdb under 2017. Broadly, across the study: The study profiled T cell receptor beta repertoires in healthy donors and ankylosing spondylitis patients to find disease-linked TCR variants. The whole study cohort included some 100 healthy donors and about two dozen ankylosing spondylitis patients. Samples of peripheral blood were taken, and for ankylosing spondylitis patients, synovial fluid was collected as well. Results the study describes overall, beyond this receptor: The disease-linked clones had a CD8+ phenotype and were found at relatively low frequencies in peripheral blood. Some motif variants had previously been reported in the synovial fluid and blood of reactive arthritis patients, which suggests shared mechanisms of disease initiation. Significant enrichment of the disease-linked clones was reported in matched synovial fluid samples from ankylosing spondylitis patients. A TCR beta motif made up of under ten highly homologous amino acid variants appeared to be characteristic of blood from ankylosing spondylitis patients.

Sequencing used an Illumina HiSeq 2500. Quantitative 5'-RACE with molecular barcodes was the method used to prepare the TCR beta libraries. In the original analysis: Disease-linked TCR variants were identified with a new computational method built on a probabilistic model of VDJ rearrangement. The public reads were quality trimmed at Q25 with fastp and then assembled into clones with MiXCR by TCRdb, keeping productive beta chains. Merged by CDR3 protein, the rows form single entries marked with the most common genes and DNA. The V and J calls reflect TCRdb's pipeline rather than the authors' work. Recorded for this sample are almost 400,000 distinct CDR3 sequences; approximately 20% of them occurred a single time. The ten largest clones represent roughly a sixth of the sample. For this clonotype: Its antigen is unknown. No clone much larger than this one lies a single base away; base qualities are absent.

The sequence came from a male donor with ankylosing spondylitis. The specimen was blood, either unsorted or a sorted T cell fraction (not recorded which).

The CDR3 amino acid sequence is: CASSSWTSGRSNEQFF. The nucleotides read TGTGCCAGCAGTTCCTGGACTAGCGGGAGAAGTAATGAGCAGTTCTTC. The chain is made from TRBV12-3 or TRBV12-4 and TRBJ2-1; 13 bases in between match TRBD2. Including cysteine and phenylalanine, the CDR3 has 16 amino acids. The only DNA kept is the CDR3, 48 bases in frame from the first base. Clipping removes 4 bases from V and 7 bases from J, with 7 as the unmatched junction base count.